Shown below are 16 T cell receptor beta chains from a single sample sequenced in a study of cytomegalovirus exposure and HLA in healthy donors. Clones were read by immunoSEQ multiplex PCR, and TCRdb kept only the in-frame ones, dropping some. Among 250,000 to 400,000 clones listed, 88% were seen once. Sequencing used PBMCs. Source of these receptors: a man aged 25-45 years in good health and CMV-seronegative.

The V call is TRBV15, the J call TRBJ1-4; D possibly corresponds to TRBD1 (5 bases). The germline V gene encodes CDR1 LNHNV and CDR2 YYDKDF (reference sequence). V was clipped by 4 bases and J by 5 bases, with 11 bases between them. The CDR3 loop spans 14 amino acids. CDR3 in DNA: TGTGCCACCAGCACACCCCCAGGGAATGAAAAACTGTTTTTT. This translates into CATSTPPGNEKLFF.

The genes are TRBV11-2 and TRBJ1-4, with TRBD1 matching over 10 bases. Trimming removed 3 bases from V and 7 bases from J; junction bases left unmatched: 2. The germline V gene encodes CDR1 SGHAT and CDR2 FQNNGV. The CDR3 totals 14 residues. CDR3 amino acids: CASSFGTGVEKLFF. Here the CDR3 DNA reads TGTGCCAGCAGCTTTGGGACAGGGGTTGAAAAACTGTTTTTT. The full variable domain, with the rest looked up from reference TRBV11-2 and TRBJ1-4, is EAGVAQSPRYKIIEKRQSVAFWCNPISGHATLYWYQQILGQGPKLLIQFQNNGVVDDSQLPKDRFSAERLKGVDSTLKIQPAKLEDSAVYLCASSFGTGVEKLFFGSGTQLSVL.

The chain carries TRBV28 and TRBJ2-7; TRBD2 might be the D (6 bases). V lost 6 bases and J lost 3, with 9 bases in between. Germline V lookup: CDR1 MDHEN, CDR2 SYDVKM. The CDR3 totals 12 residues. The chain's CDR3 is CASRTSNYEQYF. In nucleotides, the CDR3 is TGTGCCAGCAGGACTAGTAACTACGAGCAGTACTTC.

CDR3 protein: CASRAPPRPQHF. The CDR3 DNA is TGTGCCAGCAGGGCCCCACCCCGGCCCCAGCATTTT. The rearrangement uses TRBV6-1 and TRBJ1-5, with D unresolved. The CDR3 has 12 amino acids. In germline, CDR1 is MNHNS, CDR2 SASEGT. Trimming stripped 6 bases from V and 9 bases from J, with 12 bases between.

This clone was recorded once. The V and J genes are TRBV5-4 and TRBJ2-3, with 9 bases lining up with TRBD1. In germline, CDR1 is SGHNT, CDR2 YYREEE (reference sequence). The junction had 5 bases not matched to a gene; V was cut back by 4 bases and J by 2 bases. The CDR3 loop spans 15 amino acids. CDR3 in DNA: TGTGCCAGCAGCCGTCAACAGGGGGCCACAGATACGCAGTATTTT. This codes for CASSRQQGATDTQYF. The full variable domain, in which reference TRBV5-4 and TRBJ2-3 provide the parts outside the CDR3, is ETGVTQSPTHLIKTRGQQVTLRCSSQSGHNTVSWYQQALGQGPQFIFQYYREEENGRGNFPPRFSGLQFPNYSSELNVNALELDDSALYLCASSRQQGATDTQYFGPGTRLTVL.

The V gene is TRBV20-1, the J gene TRBJ1-2; D gene ambiguous. V was trimmed by 1 base and J by 4 bases, leaving 4 bases between them. CDR1 DFQATT and CDR2 SNEGSKA come from the germline V gene (reference sequence). This CDR3 has 11 amino acids. The CDR3: CSARAIYGYTF. The CDR3, as DNA: TGCAGTGCTAGAGCCATCTATGGCTACACCTTC.

V usage is TRBV18 and J usage is TRBJ2-2, with TRBD2 matching over 8 bases. CDR3 length: 14 residues. Looked up from germline, CDR1 is KGHSH and CDR2 is LQKENI. V was pared by 2 bases and J by 7 bases, with 3 bases of the junction left unmatched. DNA for the CDR3: TGTGCCAGCTCACCAGGACTAGCAAGCGGGGAGCTGTTTTTT. Encoded protein: CASSPGLASGELFF.

The chain employs TRBV7-9 and TRBJ2-7; a possible D gene is TRBD1 (7 bases). V was cut by 3 bases and J by 3 bases, with 24 bases left in between. From germline, CDR1 is SEHNR and CDR2 FQNEAQ (reference sequence). The CDR3 is 18 residues long. The CDR3 sequence is CASSFGHLQGGNYYEQYF. The DNA of the CDR3 is TGTGCCAGCAGCTTTGGTCACCTTCAGGGGGGAAACTACTACGAGCAGTACTTC. The full variable domain, with the rest looked up from reference TRBV7-9 and TRBJ2-7, is DTGVSQNPRHKITKRGQNVTFRCDPISEHNRLYWYRQTLGQGPEFLTYFQNEAQLEKSRLLSDRFSAERPKGSFSTLEIQRTEQGDSAMYLCASSFGHLQGGNYYEQYFGPGTRLTVT.

The rearrangement joins TRBV5-1 to TRBJ1-6; perhaps TRBD1 as D (5 bases). Trimming pared 2 bases from V and 6 bases from J, leaving 15 bases between. This CDR3 contains 16 residues. The germline V gene encodes CDR1 SGHRS and CDR2 YFSETQ. The CDR3: CASSLGTGTGNSPLHF. DNA for the CDR3: TGCGCCAGCAGCTTAGGGACCGGGACTGGTAATTCACCCCTCCACTTT.

The J gene is TRBJ1-6, the V gene TRBV11-2; 8 positions agree with TRBD1. CDR1 is SGHAT and CDR2 is FQNNGV in the germline V gene. Trimming took 4 bases from V and 10 from J; bases not matched to a gene: 9. The CDR3 contains 15 residues. DNA for the CDR3: TGTGCCAGCAGCTCCAGGGGGACAGGAGAATCACCCCTCCACTTT. Encoded protein: CASSSRGTGESPLHF.

The chain is built from TRBV4-1 and TRBJ1-4; D possibly corresponds to TRBD1 (5 bases). The CDR3 length is 15 residues. CDR1 and CDR2 from the germline V gene are MGHRA and YSYEKL. V lost 1 base to trimming and J lost 3 bases, with 9 bases between them. DNA of the CDR3: TGCGCCAGCAGCCAAGCGGGGACTGCTAATGAAAAACTGTTTTTT. Encoded protein: CASSQAGTANEKLFF.

The genes are TRBV5-4 and TRBJ2-7; 11 nucleotides align to TRBD2. With V trimmed by 1 base and J by 5 bases, 11 bases remained unmatched. Germline CDR1 is SGHNT and CDR2 is YYREEE (reference sequence). The CDR3 has 17 amino acids. The CDR3 reads CASSLKGTGLAVDEQYF. CDR3 DNA sequence: TGTGCCAGCAGCTTGAAGGGTACGGGACTAGCGGTCGACGAGCAGTACTTC.

The CDR3, as DNA: TGTGCCAGCAGCCAAGGTCAGGGAAGGAGCTCCTATAATTCACCCCTCCACTTT. This gives the protein CASSQGQGRSSYNSPLHF. The genes are TRBV14 and TRBJ1-6, with TRBD1 as a possible D gene (5 bases). Trimming left V 1 base short and J 0 bases short, with 13 bases between. CDR3 length: 18 amino acids. CDR1 SGHDN and CDR2 FVKESK come from the germline V gene.

This clone was counted only a few times. The chain couples TRBV19 to TRBJ1-6, with D possibly matching TRBD1 (6 bases). V was clipped by 3 bases and J by 8 bases, with 11 bases between them. The CDR3 totals 14 residues. Germline CDR1 and CDR2: LNHDA and SQIVND (reference sequence). The CDR3 sequence: CASSISWTDSPLHF. CDR3 sequence (DNA): TGTGCCAGTAGTATTAGCTGGACAGATTCACCCCTCCACTTT.

The chain joins TRBV7-2 to TRBJ2-1; 12 bases match TRBD2. The CDR3 length is 16 residues. The junction had 7 bases not matched to a gene; V was cut back by 6 bases and J by 4 bases. CDR1 is SGHTA, CDR2 FQGNSA, per germline. Written as DNA, the CDR3 is TGTGCCAGCAGTATGCTAGCGGGGGGGGTTTACAATGAGCAGTTCTTC. The encoded protein is CASSMLAGGVYNEQFF.

The gene calls are TRBV5-5 and TRBJ2-5; 9 nucleotides match TRBD1. The CDR3 extends over 15 amino acids. The J segment lost 2 bases and the V segment lost 2 bases, leaving 4 bases of the junction unmatched. Germline V gene lookup returns CDR1 SGHKS and CDR2 YYEKEE (reference sequence). In nucleotides, the CDR3 is TGTGCCAGCAGCTTAGACAGGGGGTTTCAAGAGACCCAGTACTTC. Translating gives CASSLDRGFQETQYF.